The 10 T cell receptor beta chains given below trace back to one sample, sequenced in a study of cytomegalovirus exposure and HLA in healthy donors. PCR involved 60 Vbeta and 13 Jbeta primers. This table comes from immunoSEQ multiplex PCR, and its TCRdb copy is limited to in-frame clones, with some not included. The listing contains 100,000 to 150,000 clones. Sequenced: PBMCs. The receptors come from a man aged 18 to 30 in good health and CMV-seronegative.

The CDR3 coding sequence is TGTGCCAGCAGCCAAGTACGTGGGAGCGAGCAGTTCTTC. Translation gives CASSQVRGSEQFF. The chain joins TRBV14 to TRBJ2-1, with D possibly being TRBD2 (5 bases). Germline assignment: CDR1 SGHDN and CDR2 FVKESK. The V gene lost 1 base and the J gene lost 10 bases, with 11 bases spanning the gap. The CDR3 covers 13 residues.

The V gene is TRBV6-5, the J gene TRBJ2-5, with D uncertain. The CDR3 is made up of 16 amino acids. CDR1 and CDR2 from the germline V gene are MNHEY and SVGAGI. V gave up 4 bases and J gave up 3 bases, with 18 bases separating them. This CDR3 reads CASSLRPASLKETQYF. The DNA of the CDR3 is TGTGCCAGCAGTTTAAGGCCAGCGTCGCTAAAAGAGACCCAGTACTTC.

The chain carries TRBV28 and TRBJ1-2; 7 bases fit TRBD1. Germline V gene lookup returns CDR1 MDHEN and CDR2 SYDVKM. V lost 6 bases, J lost 6 bases, and 13 bases stayed unmatched. The CDR3 covers 15 residues. This chain's CDR3 is CASRTSGGGVDGYTF. The CDR3 bases are TGTGCCAGCAGAACGTCCGGAGGGGGCGTCGATGGCTACACCTTC.

The chain links TRBV7-9 to TRBJ2-2; D unresolved. CDR1 and CDR2 (germline): SEHNR, FQNEAQ (reference sequence). V was pared by 3 bases and J by 9 bases, with 8 bases between. This CDR3 contains 12 residues. As DNA, the CDR3 is TGTGCCAGCAGCTTTTTCCCCTGGGAGCTGTTTTTT. It is translated as CASSFFPWELFF.

The chain carries TRBV9 and TRBJ1-1, with D possibly matching TRBD1 (5 bases). Germline CDR1 SGDLS, CDR2 YYNGEE. Between the trimmed V and J ends, which lost 3 bases and 2 bases, there was a span of 11 bases. This CDR3 contains 14 residues. The CDR3 here is CASSEAGTNTEAFF. CDR3 nucleotide sequence: TGTGCCAGCAGCGAGGCGGGGACCAACACTGAAGCTTTCTTT.

V and J are TRBV11-2 and TRBJ2-1; D perhaps matches TRBD1 (5 bases). CDR3 length: 13 amino acids. Germline V CDR1 and CDR2: SGHAT, FQNNGV. The germline V and J ends were trimmed by 5 bases and 4 bases, with 9 bases remaining between them. CDR3: CASSPTAYNEQFF. In DNA form, the CDR3 reads TGTGCCAGCAGCCCGACAGCATACAATGAGCAGTTCTTC.

This CDR3 reads CASSLSGPSYNEQFF. In DNA form, the CDR3 reads TGTGCCAGCAGCTTGAGTGGGCCCAGTTACAATGAGCAGTTCTTC. The chain uses TRBV5-4 and TRBJ2-1; D not resolved. This CDR3 is built from 15 residues. Germline CDR1 and CDR2: SGHNT and YYREEE (reference sequence). V lost 1 base and J 4 bases, leaving 12 bases between the germline ends.

The V gene is TRBV4-3, the J gene TRBJ2-7; 12 positions agree with TRBD2. From germline, CDR1 is LGHNA and CDR2 YSLEER. J lost 5 bases, V lost 4 bases, and 6 bases had no gene match. There are 15 residues in the CDR3. The CDR3 nucleotides are TGCGCCAGCAGCCTCCAGACTAGCGGGAGCAACGAGCAGTACTTC. This gives the protein CASSLQTSGSNEQYF.

The chain is built from TRBV7-2 and TRBJ2-2; TRBD2 matches 8 bases. The germline V gene has CDR1 SGHTA and CDR2 FQGNSA. V shed 0 bases, J shed 3 bases, and the junction held 6 bases outside the gene matches. The CDR3 length is 17 residues. The CDR3 sequence: CASSLAVREVYTGELFF. For the CDR3, the DNA is TGTGCCAGCAGCTTAGCGGTGCGGGAGGTGTACACCGGGGAGCTGTTTTTT.

The chain carries TRBV19 and TRBJ2-7; 7 bases line up with TRBD1. Germline V gene sequence: CDR1 LNHDA, CDR2 SQIVND (reference sequence). The CDR3 has 16 residues. After removal of 5 bases from V and 2 bases from J, the junction contained 12 bases not matched to a gene. The CDR3 loop is CASSSPETGQAYEQYF. In DNA, the CDR3 is TGTGCCAGTAGTTCTCCGGAGACAGGGCAGGCCTACGAGCAGTACTTC.